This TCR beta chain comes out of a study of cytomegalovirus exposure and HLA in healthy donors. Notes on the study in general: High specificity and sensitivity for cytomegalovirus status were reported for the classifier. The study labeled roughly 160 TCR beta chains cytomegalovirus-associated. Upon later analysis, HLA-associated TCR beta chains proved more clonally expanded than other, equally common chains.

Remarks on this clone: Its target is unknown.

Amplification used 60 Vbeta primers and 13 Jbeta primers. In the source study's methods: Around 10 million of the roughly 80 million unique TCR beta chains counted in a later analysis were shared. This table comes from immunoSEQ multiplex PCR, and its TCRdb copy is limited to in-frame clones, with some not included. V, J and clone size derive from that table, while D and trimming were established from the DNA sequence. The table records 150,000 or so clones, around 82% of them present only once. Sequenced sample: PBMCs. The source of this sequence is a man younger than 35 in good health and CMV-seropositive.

The CDR3 here is CASSLEANEQFF. In DNA form, the CDR3 reads TGTGCCAGCAGCTTAGAAGCTAATGAGCAGTTCTTC. The rearrangement joins TRBV11-2 to TRBJ2-1; unclear D gene. With 0 bases removed from V and 7 bases from J, the gap between germline ends came to 4 bases. The CDR3 runs to 12 residues. In germline, CDR1 is SGHAT, CDR2 FQNNGV.